This passage covers 30 T cell receptor beta chains from one sample sequenced in a study of shared clonotypes between healthy human individuals. In the naive CD8 group, cells lacked CD45RO and were positively selected for CCR7, so terminally differentiated effector memory CD45RA+ cells were left out. Data came from immunoSEQ multiplex PCR; TCRdb stores just in-frame clones and leaves some out. Among around 1,900,000 clones listed, about 93% were seen once. Sequenced material: naive CD8+ T cells from PBMCs. The origin of the receptors is a man aged 18-30 years in good health. Some clones in this sample may be carry-over from other donors' samples.

This chain uses TRBV5-1 with TRBJ2-1, with 8 bases lining up with TRBD2. Losses at the gene ends were 0 bases for V and 5 bases for J; bases not matched to a gene: 7. The CDR3 has 16 residues. Germline V gene lookup returns CDR1 SGHRS and CDR2 YFSETQ. The CDR3 bases are TGCGCCAGCAGCTTGGCGACTAGCGCTCCACACAATGAGCAGTTCTTC. Translation gives CASSLATSAPHNEQFF.

The rearrangement joins TRBV19 to TRBJ1-1, with TRBD1 as a possible D gene (6 bases). Trimming removed 2 bases at V and 3 bases at J, with 10 bases between. CDR1 LNHDA and CDR2 SQIVND come from the germline V gene (reference sequence). The CDR3 runs 14 residues. The CDR3 DNA is TGTGCCAGTAGTATAAGGGGGGTATACACTGAAGCTTTCTTT. This sequence encodes CASSIRGVYTEAFF.

This clone was detected once. Other DNA sequences in this specimen translate into the identical CDR3. The chain joins TRBV28 to TRBJ2-7; the match to TRBD1 covers 9 bases. Germline trimming cut 5 bases from V and 0 bases from J; bases unmatched to any gene: 5. This CDR3 has 15 residues. From germline, CDR1 is MDHEN and CDR2 SYDVKM. Here the CDR3 DNA reads TGTGCCAGCAGTCCCGGGACAGGGAGCTCCTACGAGCAGTACTTC. Protein: CASSPGTGSSYEQYF.

This clone has just one count. The chain joins TRBV28 to TRBJ2-3, with D unclear. With 6 bases removed from V and 6 bases from J, the gap between germline ends came to 7 bases. The CDR3 is 11 amino acids. Looked up from germline, CDR1 is MDHEN and CDR2 is SYDVKM. This CDR3 reads CASSRADTQYF. DNA of the CDR3: TGTGCCAGCAGCCGTGCCGATACGCAGTATTTT.

V and J are TRBV19 and TRBJ1-2; 7 bases align to TRBD1. Germline CDR1 and CDR2: LNHDA and SQIVND (reference sequence). Trimming cost V 5 bases and J 4 bases; bases outside gene matches: 13. The CDR3 length is 16 residues. CDR3 amino acids: CASSPAVRGGSYGYTF. The CDR3 coding sequence is TGTGCCAGTAGTCCCGCAGTTCGAGGGGGCAGCTATGGCTACACCTTC.

The chain couples TRBV5-1 to TRBJ2-1, with 8 bases matching TRBD2. This CDR3 has 18 residues. The V gene's germline CDR1 is SGHRS and CDR2 YFSETQ. The V segment lost 4 bases and the J segment 8 bases; nucleotides outside the gene matches: 20. The CDR3 nucleotides are TGCGCCAGCAGCCCCCCCAAGATCGGGGGACTAGTGGTCCATGAGCAGTTCTTC. Translated: CASSPPKIGGLVVHEQFF.

The CDR3 sequence is CASSLSPSREVGETQYF. The DNA of the CDR3 is TGTGCCAGCAGCCTTTCTCCTTCGCGGGAGGTAGGGGAGACCCAGTACTTC. The genes are TRBV5-4 and TRBJ2-5; 8 nucleotides line up with TRBD2. Germline CDR1 is SGHNT and CDR2 is YYREEE (reference sequence). V was clipped by 4 bases and J by 5 bases; unmatched bases: 16. The CDR3 is made up of 17 amino acids. The full variable domain, rest sourced from reference TRBV5-4 and TRBJ2-5, is ETGVTQSPTHLIKTRGQQVTLRCSSQSGHNTVSWYQQALGQGPQFIFQYYREEENGRGNFPPRFSGLQFPNYSSELNVNALELDDSALYLCASSLSPSREVGETQYFGPGTRLLVL.

This clone appeared a single time. This chain links TRBV28 with TRBJ2-2; 8 bases align to TRBD2. The CDR3 spans 16 residues. With 3 bases clipped from V and 7 bases from J, the junction kept 10 bases outside the gene matches. Germline values: CDR1 MDHEN, CDR2 SYDVKM. The chain's CDR3 is CASSFVVSGSFGELFF. The CDR3 region has the DNA TGTGCCAGCAGTTTCGTTGTAAGCGGGAGTTTCGGGGAGCTGTTTTTT.

This clone has more than one count but fewer than ten. The V gene is TRBV19, the J gene TRBJ1-5, with TRBD1 identical over 8 bases. The CDR3 has 13 residues. Per the germline V gene, CDR1 is LNHDA and CDR2 is SQIVND (reference sequence). V dropped 5 bases and J dropped 5; count of bases not matched to a gene: 2. The CDR3 spells CASSEGQDQPQHF. The CDR3 DNA reads as TGTGCCAGTAGTGAGGGACAGGATCAGCCCCAGCATTTT.

The chain combines TRBV10-3 with TRBJ2-5; no firm D call. CDR1 is ENHRY and CDR2 is SYGVKD in the germline V gene. Trimming stripped 6 bases from V and 3 bases from J, with 17 bases between. CDR3 length: 15 residues. Here the CDR3 reads CAISPGGRSEETQYF. CDR3 DNA: TGTGCCATCAGCCCAGGCGGTAGGTCTGAAGAGACCCAGTACTTC.

Note on this clone: The identical CDR3 is also encoded by other nucleotide sequences in the sample. The chain couples TRBV27 to TRBJ2-7; 9 positions match TRBD1. V was pared by 9 bases and J by 0 bases, with 3 bases of the junction left unmatched. The CDR3 runs to 13 residues. CDR1 and CDR2 from the germline V gene are MNHEY and SMNVEV (reference sequence). This CDR3 is CASGQGSSYEQYF. CDR3 nucleotides: TGTGCCAGTGGACAGGGGAGCTCCTACGAGCAGTACTTC.

J is TRBJ1-2 and V is TRBV29-1; TRBD1 is a possible D gene (5 bases). Trimming took off 4 bases at V and 3 bases at J, with 9 bases between the two ends. Germline V CDR1 and CDR2: SQVTM, ANQGSEA. There are 12 residues in the CDR3. The CDR3 loop is CSVAEGYYGYTF. In nucleotides, the CDR3 is TGCAGCGTTGCTGAGGGGTACTATGGCTACACCTTC.

This clone was found once. At one end, the junction sequence differs from germline, possibly due to a read error. This rearrangement joins TRBV15 to TRBJ2-5; D is undetermined. This CDR3 contains 13 residues. CDR1 is LNHNV and CDR2 is YYDKDF in the germline V gene (reference sequence). CDR3 in amino acids: CATGRVLTETQYF. CDR3 coding DNA: TGTGCCACCGGCAGAGTACTAACAGAGACCCAGTACTTC.

CDR3 amino acids: CAIRERGSYEQYF. CDR3 DNA: TGTGCCATCAGGGAGCGGGGAAGCTACGAGCAGTACTTC. The chain employs TRBV10-3 and TRBJ2-7; TRBD2 matches 7 bases. This CDR3 has 13 amino acids. With 6 bases clipped from V and 3 bases from J, the junction kept 5 bases outside the gene matches. Germline CDR1 and CDR2: ENHRY and SYGVKD.

This clone was seen only a few times. The gene calls are TRBV10-3 and TRBJ1-1, with D uncertain. The CDR3 contains 12 residues. Germline CDR1 is ENHRY and CDR2 is SYGVKD. Trimming stripped 6 bases from V and 0 bases from J, with 5 bases between. The CDR3 sequence: CAISVMNTEAFF. CDR3 DNA sequence: TGTGCCATCAGCGTCATGAACACTGAAGCTTTCTTT.

The chain recombines TRBV28 with TRBJ1-4, with D perhaps TRBD1 (5 bases). In germline, CDR1 is MDHEN, CDR2 SYDVKM. The CDR3 spans 13 residues. V was pared by 6 bases and J by 11 bases, with 16 bases between. Here the CDR3 reads CASRQARSSKLFF. CDR3 sequence (DNA): TGTGCCAGCAGACAGGCCCGATCTTCTAAACTGTTTTTT.

This chain links TRBV15 with TRBJ2-7; D gene ambiguous. Germline values: CDR1 LNHNV, CDR2 YYDKDF (reference sequence). This CDR3 has 14 amino acids. V lost 0 bases to trimming and J lost 2 bases, with 8 bases between them. Here the CDR3 DNA reads TGTGCCACCAGCAGAGATAGGCAGACCTACGAGCAGTACTTC. Its protein product is CATSRDRQTYEQYF.

The chain couples TRBV28 to TRBJ2-7; TRBD2 agrees at 11 bases. V shed 3 bases, J shed 0 bases, and the junction held 4 bases outside the gene matches. Germline values: CDR1 MDHEN, CDR2 SYDVKM. There are 16 residues in the CDR3. CDR3 DNA: TGTGCCAGCAGTTTGGTAGCGGGAGGGATCTCCTACGAGCAGTACTTC. Its translation is CASSLVAGGISYEQYF.

The chain is built from TRBV5-1 and TRBJ2-3; TRBD2 aligns across 8 bases. Trimming at V came to 4 bases and at J to 6 bases, leaving 22 bases not matched to a gene. Germline loops: CDR1 SGHRS, CDR2 YFSETQ. The CDR3 has 19 amino acids. The CDR3 DNA follows: TGCGCCAGCAGCGGGGAATTTTACCTAAGCGGGAGTACGATGGATACGCAGTATTTT. It codes for CASSGEFYLSGSTMDTQYF.

The J gene is TRBJ2-1, the V gene TRBV7-9; a possible D gene is TRBD2 (6 bases). The CDR3 spans 17 residues. Looked up from germline, CDR1 is SEHNR and CDR2 is FQNEAQ (reference sequence). V was pared by 1 base and J by 5 bases, with 18 bases between. DNA for the CDR3: TGTGCCAGCAGCTTAGAGTTTCTAGCGCCGGGGGACAATGAGCAGTTCTTC. Encoded protein: CASSLEFLAPGDNEQFF. The full variable domain, completed using reference TRBV7-9 and TRBJ2-1, is DTGVSQNPRHKITKRGQNVTFRCDPISEHNRLYWYRQTLGQGPEFLTYFQNEAQLEKSRLLSDRFSAERPKGSFSTLEIQRTEQGDSAMYLCASSLEFLAPGDNEQFFGPGTRLTVL.

The chain employs TRBV19 and TRBJ2-7; 7 bases match TRBD1. The germline CDR1 and CDR2 sequences are LNHDA and SQIVND (reference sequence). This CDR3 is built from 14 residues. The junction had 9 bases not matched to a gene; V was cut back by 9 bases and J by 1 base. The CDR3 sequence: CASNDRDDSYEQYF. The CDR3 region has the DNA TGTGCCAGCAACGACAGGGATGATTCCTACGAGCAGTACTTC.

This sequence joins TRBV5-4 and TRBJ2-7; D possibly corresponds to TRBD2 (6 bases). Trimming stripped 0 bases from V and 0 bases from J, with 7 bases between. Germline V lookup: CDR1 SGHNT, CDR2 YYREEE (reference sequence). There are 14 residues in the CDR3. Here the CDR3 reads CASSLAGDSYEQYF. The DNA for the CDR3 is TGTGCCAGCAGCTTGGCGGGGGACTCCTACGAGCAGTACTTC.

J is TRBJ2-7 and V is TRBV19, with D possibly called TRBD1 or TRBD2 (5 bases each). The CDR3 is 15 residues long. Germline CDR1 and CDR2: LNHDA and SQIVND (reference sequence). With 3 bases removed from V and 6 bases from J, the gap between germline ends came to 18 bases. CDR3 nucleotides: TGTGCCAGTAGTATCGGGGCGGCAGTCCCCCTCGAGCAGTACTTC. The encoded protein is CASSIGAAVPLEQYF.

This chain's CDR3 is CSAYKTGIAEAFF. CDR3 DNA: TGCAGCGCCTATAAAACAGGGATCGCTGAAGCTTTCTTT. The chain employs TRBV29-1 and TRBJ1-1; possible D gene TRBD1, 6 bases. This CDR3 contains 13 residues. The V end lost 7 bases, the J end lost 6 bases, and 18 bases lay between the germline ends. Germline V gives CDR1 SQVTM, CDR2 ANQGSEA.

J is TRBJ1-1 and V is TRBV4-1, with a tentative D call TRBD1 (6 bases). V lost 2 bases and J lost 2, with 12 bases in between. CDR3 length equals 15 residues. Per germline, CDR1 MGHRA and CDR2 YSYEKL. Here the CDR3 DNA reads TGCGCCAGCAGCCAATATCAGGGGTTTAACACTGAAGCTTTCTTT. Protein: CASSQYQGFNTEAFF.

The V gene is TRBV4-1, the J gene TRBJ2-3, with 9 bases matching TRBD1. Per the germline V gene, CDR1 is MGHRA and CDR2 is YSYEKL. The V segment lost 4 bases and the J segment 4 bases; nucleotides outside the gene matches: 6. The CDR3 is 15 residues long. Here the CDR3 reads CASSPDRGGPDTQYF. The CDR3 coding sequence is TGCGCCAGCAGCCCGGACAGGGGTGGGCCAGATACGCAGTATTTT.

J is TRBJ2-1 and V is TRBV9, with TRBD2 matching over 8 bases. Germline V gene sequence: CDR1 SGDLS, CDR2 YYNGEE. The ends lost 3 bases at V and 9 bases at J; junction bases unmatched: 14. This CDR3 has 16 residues. Written as DNA, the CDR3 is TGTGCCAGCAGCGCCAGGAGGGCGGGGGGACGTATTGAGCAGTTCTTC. Translated: CASSARRAGGRIEQFF.

The chain has TRBV19 and TRBJ2-5, with TRBD1 as a possible D gene (6 bases). V was clipped by 3 bases and J by 5 bases, with 19 bases between them. The CDR3 has 16 residues. Germline V gene sequence: CDR1 LNHDA, CDR2 SQIVND (reference sequence). Written as DNA, the CDR3 is TGTGCCAGTAGTATTCGACAGGACCTTACCACGGAGACCCAGTACTTC. It is translated as CASSIRQDLTTETQYF.

The CDR3 DNA reads TGTGCCAGCAGTTACGGACCCGGACAGGCTGACGGCTACACCTTC. As protein: CASSYGPGQADGYTF. This chain connects TRBV6-5 to TRBJ1-2; TRBD1 aligns across 7 bases. Looked up from germline, CDR1 is MNHEY and CDR2 is SVGAGI. This CDR3 has 15 residues. J gave up 8 bases and V 2 bases, and 11 bases lay outside the gene matches.

V is TRBV2 and J is TRBJ1-1; D is undetermined. Germline assignment: CDR1 SNHLY and CDR2 FYNNEI. This CDR3 has 15 residues. V lost 3 bases, J lost 1 base, and 12 bases lay in between. CDR3 DNA sequence: TGTGCCAGCAGTGATTATAGGCGGCAGAACACTGAAGCTTTCTTT. Translation: CASSDYRRQNTEAFF.